This paragraph covers one T cell receptor beta chain sequence. What it binds is unknown. Germline CDR1 is WNHNN and CDR2 is SYGVQD (reference sequence). CDR3 length: 19 residues. Trimming left V 4 bases short and J 3 bases short, with 22 bases between. This entry comes from a study of T cell responses to AZD1222 COVID-19 vaccine. General observations from the study: Clonal diversity was possibly underestimated, and the donors were mostly white British, with more females.

Libraries were prepared by immunoSEQ multiplex PCR; TCRdb keeps only in-frame clonotypes and omits some of them. The sample lists 59,000 or so clones; around 80% were seen once. This specimen consisted of peripheral blood, obtained on day 0 of AZD1222 vaccination. This receptor was obtained from an adult in good health. The J gene is TRBJ1-6, the V gene TRBV10-1; D is ambiguous. The CDR3 loop reads CASSGLSVGRKDYNSPLHF. CDR3 nucleotides: TGCGCCAGCAGTGGCTTGTCAGTGGGCAGGAAAGACTATAATTCACCCCTCCACTTT.